This T cell receptor (beta chain) derives from a study of blood T cells in healthy people across ages. Study outcomes and limitations: Donor CMV status, an unknown factor, possibly confounded changes in expanded clonotypes.

A word on this clonotype: Its antigen is currently unknown.

V dropped 0 bases and J dropped 3; count of bases not matched to a gene: 5. CDR1 is SGHRS and CDR2 is YFSETQ in the germline V gene. This CDR3 contains 16 residues. Combining a sample-barcoded 5' primer with a J-beta primer mix, a second PCR ran for about 6 to 12 cycles. TCRdb passed the 5' RACE reads through MiXCR, listing each CDR3 protein once. This sample carries about 1.6 million distinct CDR3 sequences, around 36% of them seen once, and the ten largest clones take about 10%. V usage is TRBV5-1 and J usage is TRBJ1-4, with TRBD1 matching 7 bases. The sequenced material came from blood. This sequence was found in a woman aged 30 to 39 in good health. CDR3 region: CASSLELQGANEKLFF. As DNA, the CDR3 is TGCGCCAGCAGCTTGGAACTCCAGGGGGCTAATGAAAAACTGTTTTTT.